This passage covers 24 T cell receptor beta chains from one sample sequenced in a study of vaccination and CD4 T cells after COVID-19. Antigens for these TCRs are unknown. The Oncomine TCR Beta short-read assay sequenced DNA from cultured CD4+ T cells. TCRdb reprocessed the PCR reads with MiXCR, giving one entry per CDR3 protein. This table holds more than 7,000 distinct CDR3 sequences, 58% found once. Indicated treatment: roughly 11-day PBMC culture with coronavirus spike peptide pools or control peptides (ViraFEST assay). Specimen: CD4+ T cells from blood, cultured in vitro. Receptors originate from a human donor who had recovered from COVID-19.

The chain couples TRBV7-9 to TRBJ2-1; no firm D call. CDR1 and CDR2 (germline): SEHNR, FQNEAQ (reference sequence). The CDR3 length is 13 residues. V lost 5 bases, J lost 5 bases, and 10 bases lay in between. CDR3 loop: CASSPPPHNEQFF. CDR3 coding DNA: TGTGCCAGCAGCCCCCCCCCGCACAATGAGCAGTTCTTC.

This clonotype came up once. The V and J genes are TRBV28 and TRBJ2-7; D uncertain. V shed 3 bases and J shed 3 bases, with 6 bases lying between them. Germline loops: CDR1 MDHEN, CDR2 SYDVKM. The CDR3 loop spans 12 amino acids. CDR3 bases: TGTGCCAGCAGTTTGGGGAACTACGAGCAGTACTTC. Residues: CASSLGNYEQYF.

The chain uses TRBV20-1 and TRBJ2-3; weak D call: TRBD1 (7 bases). Trimming took off 6 bases at V and 8 bases at J, with 21 bases between the two ends. This CDR3 has 14 amino acids. Germline V lookup: CDR1 DFQATT, CDR2 SNEGSKA (reference sequence). The CDR3 sequence is CSAHQGGAEFTQYF. CDR3 bases: TGCAGTGCCCACCAGGGGGGCGCCGAATTTACGCAGTATTTT.

The V call is TRBV6-2 or TRBV6-3, the J call TRBJ1-6, with D possibly being TRBD1 (6 bases). Germline CDR1 MNHEY, CDR2 SVGEGT. The V gene lost 0 bases and the J gene lost 7 bases, with 13 bases spanning the gap. This CDR3 has 16 residues. The CDR3 sequence is CASSYSKGQRNSPLHF. The CDR3 nucleotides are TGTGCCAGCAGTTACTCGAAAGGACAGAGAAATTCACCCCTCCACTTT.

The CDR3 coding sequence is TGTGCCTGGAGTGTAACTTCAGGGGTGGTACAGCCCCAGCATTTT. It translates to CAWSVTSGVVQPQHF. The chain couples TRBV30 to TRBJ1-5; a weak D match, TRBD1 (6 bases). Deletions cut 0 bases from V and 7 bases from J, with 16 bases between. Germline V CDR1 and CDR2: GTSNPN, SVGIG (reference sequence). The CDR3 length is 15 residues. Filled out from reference TRBV30 and TRBJ1-5, the complete variable domain reads SQTIHQWPATLVQPVGSPLSLECTVEGTSNPNLYWYRQAAGRGLQLLFYSVGIGQISSEVPQNLSASRPQDRQFILSSKKLLLSDSGFYLCAWSVTSGVVQPQHFGDGTRLSIL.

Details on this clonotype: At one of its ends the junction is not consistent with the germline gene, which may arise from a read error. The chain employs TRBV7-2 and TRBJ2-3; 11 nucleotides match TRBD2. Germline loops: CDR1 SGHTA, CDR2 FQGNSA. The CDR3 consists of 21 residues. CDR3 protein: CASSQVLKVAGGPPGTDTQYF. DNA of the CDR3: TGCGCCAGCAGCCAAGTACTAAAAGTAGCGGGGGGGCCCCCGGGCACAGATACGCAGTATTTT.

The genes are TRBV19 and TRBJ1-1; D not resolved. The germline CDR1 and CDR2 sequences are LNHDA and SQIVND (reference sequence). V shed 1 base and J shed 1 base, with 10 bases lying between them. The CDR3 runs to 15 residues. CDR3 residues: CASSIARGPNTEAFF. In DNA form, the CDR3 reads TGTGCCAGTAGTATAGCGAGAGGCCCGAACACTGAAGCTTTCTTT.

The gene calls are TRBV5-1 and TRBJ2-3, with a weak D call TRBD1 (5 bases). Germline V gives CDR1 SGHRS, CDR2 YFSETQ. The V gene lost 0 bases and the J gene lost 2 bases, with 10 bases spanning the gap. There are 15 residues in the CDR3. The CDR3 here is CASSLVGRDTDTQYF. CDR3 coding DNA: TGCGCCAGCAGCTTGGTGGGCAGGGACACAGATACGCAGTATTTT.

The chain has TRBV20-1 and TRBJ2-3; 8 bases match TRBD2. The trim removed 0 bases at V and 5 bases at J, leaving 4 bases unmatched. CDR3 length: 14 amino acids. Germline assignment: CDR1 DFQATT and CDR2 SNEGSKA (reference sequence). The CDR3, as DNA: TGCAGTGCTAGAGATTACGCGGGAGGAGATACGCAGTATTTT. This sequence encodes CSARDYAGGDTQYF.

By share of the sample, this clonotype is medium-sized. This sequence joins TRBV24-1 and TRBJ2-6; D is perhaps TRBD2 (6 bases). Trimming cost V 4 bases and J 0 bases, with 21 bases left between them. The CDR3 loop spans 20 amino acids. CDR1 is KGHDR, CDR2 SFDVKD, per germline. The CDR3 loop reads CATSDRLGTGLISGANVLTF. Here the CDR3 DNA reads TGTGCCACCAGTGACCGTCTCGGCACGGGACTCATCTCTGGGGCCAACGTCCTGACTTTC.

Of note for this clonotype: A clone one base away is much larger, so this may be a read error. V usage is TRBV7-8 and J usage is TRBJ2-3; 9 bases are shared with TRBD2. There are 18 residues in the CDR3. Germline V gives CDR1 SGHVS, CDR2 FQNEAQ. The CDR3 DNA reads TGTGCCAGCAGCAGATGGCGGGAGGGCCTTGGCGGGACAGATGCGCAGTATTTT. Translating it yields CASSRWREGLGGTDAQYF.

DNA for the CDR3: TGTGCCACCAGCAGAGATCCCGGAGATACGCAGTATTTT. Amino acids: CATSRDPGDTQYF. J is TRBJ2-3 and V is TRBV15; no clear D. V was shortened by 0 bases and J by 5 bases, with 6 bases between the two germline ends. Per the germline V gene, CDR1 is LNHNV and CDR2 is YYDKDF (reference sequence). This CDR3 contains 13 residues.

The count of this clonotype is one. The CDR3 reads CATSPTGGQNTEAFF. Here the CDR3 DNA reads TGTGCCACTTCACCGACAGGGGGCCAGAACACTGAAGCTTTCTTT. The chain joins TRBV14 to TRBJ1-1; the match to TRBD1 covers 10 bases. The length of the CDR3 is 15 residues. Germline V gene data show CDR1 as SGHDN and CDR2 as FVKESK. J gave up 1 base and V 10 bases, and 9 bases lay outside the gene matches.

The genes are TRBV15 and TRBJ2-3; D may be TRBD2 (5 bases). Germline V lookup: CDR1 LNHNV, CDR2 YYDKDF (reference sequence). Deletions cut 4 bases from V and 1 base from J, with 15 bases between. This CDR3 has 16 amino acids. CDR3 coding DNA: TGTGCCACCAGCAAAGAGGGCCGGGGTGGCACAGATACGCAGTATTTT. Protein product: CATSKEGRGGTDTQYF.

This chain uses TRBV2 with TRBJ1-2; possible D gene TRBD1, 6 bases. The V end was cut by 11 bases, the J end by 0 bases, with 13 bases between. The CDR3 length is 13 residues. The germline CDR1 and CDR2 sequences are SNHLY and FYNNEI. In nucleotides, the CDR3 is TGTGCCTATGGACAGCTACCTAACTATGGCTACACCTTC. Translation gives CAYGQLPNYGYTF. The whole variable domain, remainder taken from reference TRBV2 and TRBJ1-2, is EPEVTQTPSHQVTQMGQEVILRCVPISNHLYFYWYRQILGQKVEFLVSFYNNEISEKSEIFDDQFSVERPDGSNFTLKIRSTKLEDSAMYFCAYGQLPNYGYTFGSGTRLTVV.

The rearrangement links TRBV27 to TRBJ2-3, with 8 positions matching TRBD2. Germline values: CDR1 MNHEY, CDR2 SMNVEV (reference sequence). Losses at the gene ends were 6 bases for V and 4 bases for J; bases not matched to a gene: 9. The CDR3 covers 15 residues. In DNA form, the CDR3 reads TGTGCCAGCAGGGCCGGGACTAGGACCCCAGATACGCAGTATTTT. Its protein is CASRAGTRTPDTQYF.

The chain's CDR3 is CASSLGAFNQPQHF. The DNA for the CDR3 is TGCGCCAGCAGCTTGGGGGCCTTTAATCAGCCCCAGCATTTT. The chain has TRBV5-1 and TRBJ1-5, with D uncertain. Between the trimmed V and J ends, which lost 0 bases and 4 bases, there was a span of 8 bases. The germline V gene encodes CDR1 SGHRS and CDR2 YFSETQ. The CDR3 is made up of 14 amino acids. The full variable domain, with the rest looked up from reference TRBV5-1 and TRBJ1-5, is KAGVTQTPRYLIKTRGQQVTLSCSPISGHRSVSWYQQTPGQGLQFLFEYFSETQRNKGNFPGRFSGRQFSNSRSEMNVSTLELGDSALYLCASSLGAFNQPQHFGDGTRLSIL.

This clonotype has just a few counts. The chain is built from TRBV10-3 and TRBJ1-2; a weak D match, TRBD1 (5 bases). The CDR3 is 15 residues long. Deletions cut 3 bases from V and 0 bases from J, with 11 bases between. The germline V gene encodes CDR1 ENHRY and CDR2 SYGVKD. Here the CDR3 reads CAISDRVLANYGYTF. The DNA for the CDR3 is TGTGCCATCAGTGACAGGGTATTAGCTAACTATGGCTACACCTTC.

The gene calls are TRBV6-1 and TRBJ1-5; D possibly corresponds to TRBD1 (6 bases). Deletions cut 1 base from V and 6 bases from J, with 16 bases between. The CDR3 runs to 16 residues. Germline V gene sequence: CDR1 MNHNS, CDR2 SASEGT. CDR3 nucleotide sequence: TGTGCCAGCAGTGAAGGAGGCGCAGGGGTCGTTCAGCCCCAGCATTTT. This sequence encodes CASSEGGAGVVQPQHF.

Only a few counts were recorded for this clonotype. The chain employs TRBV20-1 and TRBJ2-7; 10 nucleotides match TRBD2. Trimming took 0 bases from V and 5 from J; bases not matched to a gene: 7. The germline V gene encodes CDR1 DFQATT and CDR2 SNEGSKA (reference sequence). This CDR3 is 15 amino acids long. The CDR3 DNA reads as TGCAGTGCTAGAGAAGGCCTAGCGGGGGCCCACGAGCAGTACTTC. Protein sequence: CSAREGLAGAHEQYF.

In the case of this clonotype: A much larger clone lies one base from this, so it may be a read error. The chain couples TRBV6-5 to TRBJ1-2, with D uncertain. The CDR3 totals 14 residues. V gave up 4 bases and J gave up 5 bases, with 14 bases separating them. Germline assignment: CDR1 MNHEY and CDR2 SVGAGI. CDR3 amino acids: CASSCSQAPYGYTF. As DNA, the CDR3 is TGTGCCAGCAGTTGCTCGCAGGCACCGTATGGCTACACCTTC.

The J gene is TRBJ1-3, the V gene TRBV4-2, with a possible D match to TRBD1 (5 bases). The CDR3 is 15 residues long. The germline gives CDR1 LGHNA, CDR2 YNFKEQ. Between the trimmed V and J ends, which lost 0 bases and 3 bases, there was a span of 9 bases. CDR3 nucleotides: TGTGCCAGCAGCCAAGATCGGACACATGGAAACACCATATATTTT. Translated: CASSQDRTHGNTIYF.

The chain carries TRBV10-3 and TRBJ1-2; possibly TRBD1 for D (5 bases). CDR3 size: 17 residues. The V gene lost 0 bases and the J gene lost 1 base, with 15 bases spanning the gap. Germline V gene sequence: CDR1 ENHRY, CDR2 SYGVKD. This chain's CDR3 is CAISESTGTSNNYGYTF. The CDR3 DNA follows: TGTGCCATCAGTGAGTCGACCGGGACCTCAAATAACTATGGCTACACCTTC.

This clonotype was counted a few times. The V and J genes are TRBV2 and TRBJ1-1, with TRBD1 matching 8 bases. This CDR3 has 15 amino acids. The germline gives CDR1 SNHLY, CDR2 FYNNEI. V shed 1 base, J shed 1 base, and the junction held 2 bases outside the gene matches. Here the CDR3 DNA reads TGTGCCAGCAGTGAAGGGACAGGGAGGAACACTGAAGCTTTCTTT. It encodes CASSEGTGRNTEAFF. The whole variable domain, filled in from reference TRBV2 and TRBJ1-1, reads EPEVTQTPSHQVTQMGQEVILRCVPISNHLYFYWYRQILGQKVEFLVSFYNNEISEKSEIFDDQFSVERPDGSNFTLKIRSTKLEDSAMYFCASSEGTGRNTEAFFGQGTRLTVV.